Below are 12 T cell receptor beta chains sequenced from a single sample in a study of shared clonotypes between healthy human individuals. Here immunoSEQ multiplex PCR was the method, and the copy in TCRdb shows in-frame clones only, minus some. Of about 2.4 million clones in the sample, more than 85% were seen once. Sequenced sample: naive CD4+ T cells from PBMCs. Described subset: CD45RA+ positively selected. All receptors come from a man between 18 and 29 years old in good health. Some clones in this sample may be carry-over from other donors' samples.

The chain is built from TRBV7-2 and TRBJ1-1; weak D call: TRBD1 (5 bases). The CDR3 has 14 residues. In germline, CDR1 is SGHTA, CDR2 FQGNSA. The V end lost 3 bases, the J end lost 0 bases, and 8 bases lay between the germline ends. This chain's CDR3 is CASSLRGVNTEAFF. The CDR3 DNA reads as TGTGCCAGCAGCTTGCGGGGGGTGAACACTGAAGCTTTCTTT.

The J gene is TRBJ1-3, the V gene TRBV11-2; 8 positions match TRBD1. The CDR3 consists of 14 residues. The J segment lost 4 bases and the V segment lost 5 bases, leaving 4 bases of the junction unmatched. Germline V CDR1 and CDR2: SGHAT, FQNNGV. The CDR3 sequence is CASSAGGSGNTIYF. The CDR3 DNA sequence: TGTGCCAGCAGCGCAGGGGGCTCGGGAAACACCATATATTTT.

CDR3 DNA sequence: TGTGCCAGCAGCGTGTCGGAAGCGGGAGCAGATACGCAGTATTTT. Its translation is CASSVSEAGADTQYF. The chain employs TRBV9 and TRBJ2-3, with 8 bases aligning to TRBD2. The ends lost 2 bases at V and 4 bases at J; junction bases unmatched: 6. The V gene's germline CDR1 is SGDLS and CDR2 YYNGEE. This CDR3 spans 15 amino acids.

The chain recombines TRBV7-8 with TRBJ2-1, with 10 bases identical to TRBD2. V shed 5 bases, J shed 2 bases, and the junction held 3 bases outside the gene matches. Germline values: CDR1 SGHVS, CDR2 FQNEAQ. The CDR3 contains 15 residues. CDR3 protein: CASSPAGGPYNEQFF. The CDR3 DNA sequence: TGTGCCAGCAGCCCAGCGGGAGGGCCCTACAATGAGCAGTTCTTC.

The CDR3 loop is CASLKDRRNTEAFF. The CDR3 nucleotides read TGTGCCAGCCTTAAAGACAGACGTAACACTGAAGCTTTCTTT. The chain couples TRBV6-1 to TRBJ1-1; possible D gene TRBD1, 5 bases. The CDR3 contains 14 residues. The germline V gene has CDR1 MNHNS and CDR2 SASEGT. Trimming took off 8 bases at V and 2 bases at J, with 15 bases between the two ends.

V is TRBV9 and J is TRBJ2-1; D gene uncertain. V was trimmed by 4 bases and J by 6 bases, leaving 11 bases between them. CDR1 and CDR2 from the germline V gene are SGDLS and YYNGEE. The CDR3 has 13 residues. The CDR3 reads CASSPVGVNEQFF. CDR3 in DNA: TGTGCCAGCAGCCCAGTTGGGGTCAATGAGCAGTTCTTC.

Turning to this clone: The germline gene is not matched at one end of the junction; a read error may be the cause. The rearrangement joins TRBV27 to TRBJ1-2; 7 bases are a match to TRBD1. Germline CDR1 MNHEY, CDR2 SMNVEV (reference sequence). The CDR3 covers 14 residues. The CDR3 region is CVSTRRGGDYGYTF. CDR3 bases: TGTGTCAGCACCCGGCGAGGGGGCGACTATGGCTACACCTTC.

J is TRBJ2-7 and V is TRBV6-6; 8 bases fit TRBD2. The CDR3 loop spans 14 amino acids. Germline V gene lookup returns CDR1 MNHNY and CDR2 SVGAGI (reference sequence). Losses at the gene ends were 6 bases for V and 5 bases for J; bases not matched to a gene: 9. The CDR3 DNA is TGTGCCAGCAGCATCGGGAGGGCCTTCGACGAGCAGTACTTC. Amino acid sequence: CASSIGRAFDEQYF.

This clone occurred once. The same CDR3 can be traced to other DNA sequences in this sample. Here the CDR3 reads CASSLDRLNEKLFF. CDR3 sequence (DNA): TGTGCCAGCAGCTTGGACAGGCTGAATGAAAAACTGTTTTTT. The chain employs TRBV5-4 and TRBJ1-4; a possible D gene is TRBD1 (5 bases). This CDR3 is built from 14 residues. The V gene lost 0 bases and the J gene lost 5 bases, with 8 bases spanning the gap. Looked up from germline, CDR1 is SGHNT and CDR2 is YYREEE (reference sequence).

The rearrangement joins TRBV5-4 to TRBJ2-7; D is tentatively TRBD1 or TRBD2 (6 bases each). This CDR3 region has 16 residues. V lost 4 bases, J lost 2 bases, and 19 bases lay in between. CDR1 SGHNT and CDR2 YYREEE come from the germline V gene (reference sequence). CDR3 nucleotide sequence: TGTGCCAGCAGCCTCCCAGGGGCGGGACAAACCTACGAGCAGTACTTC. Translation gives CASSLPGAGQTYEQYF.

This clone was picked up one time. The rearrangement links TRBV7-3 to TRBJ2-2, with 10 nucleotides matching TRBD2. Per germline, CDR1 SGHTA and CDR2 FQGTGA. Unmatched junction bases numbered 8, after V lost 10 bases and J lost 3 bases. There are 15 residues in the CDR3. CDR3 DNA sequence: TGTGCCACCGGGAGCGGGAGGGCGGACACCGGGGAGCTGTTTTTT. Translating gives CATGSGRADTGELFF.

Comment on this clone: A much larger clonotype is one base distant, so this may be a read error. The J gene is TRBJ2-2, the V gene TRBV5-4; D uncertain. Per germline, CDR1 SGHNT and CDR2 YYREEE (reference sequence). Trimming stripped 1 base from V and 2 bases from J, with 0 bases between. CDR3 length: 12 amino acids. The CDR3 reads CASSLNTGELFF. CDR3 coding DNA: TGTGCCAGCAGCTTGAACACCGGGGAGCTGTTTTTT.